This T cell receptor beta chain was identified during a study of blood T cell repertoires in COVID-19. As for the study in general: Donors in the United States, Italy and Spain gave samples during acute or convalescent COVID-19. The analysed material was cDNA or gDNA that came from T cells, B-cell-depleted T cells, or PBMCs.

This table comes from immunoSEQ multiplex PCR, and its TCRdb copy is limited to in-frame clones, with some not included. The sample carries 100,000 to 150,000 clones, roughly 84% recorded once. Input material: peripheral blood. This TCR was recovered from a woman in her twenties or thirties who had recovered from COVID-19.

Here the CDR3 reads CASLNRMNTEAFF. CDR3 in DNA: TGTGCCAGCCTAAACCGTATGAACACTGAAGCTTTCTTT. V usage is TRBV19 and J usage is TRBJ1-1; D remains ambiguous. Trimming took off 9 bases at V and 0 bases at J, with 11 bases between the two ends. The CDR3 covers 13 residues. Germline values: CDR1 LNHDA, CDR2 SQIVND (reference sequence).